The 26 T cell receptor beta chains below all came from one sample that was sequenced in a study of blood T cell repertoires in COVID-19 (dated by TCRdb to between 2020 and 2021). Library prep was done by the immunoSEQ multiplex PCR assay. What TCRdb holds here is the immuneACCESS table cut down to in-frame rearrangements. Part of the clones is not present; checked against another copy, under half of the missing clones reflect an unresolved V gene, and the others are unexplained. This sample is represented by around 370,000 clones; around 90% of them were singletons. More than 1% of the sample is in the top ten clones. The sample was PBMCs or T cells enriched from blood (not recorded which). These receptors all stem from a woman aged 18-29 years who had recovered from COVID-19.

This rearrangement joins TRBV11-3 to TRBJ2-2; no clear D. The V end lost 0 bases, the J end lost 6 bases, and 5 bases lay between the germline ends. CDR3 length: 13 residues. The germline V gene has CDR1 SGHNT and CDR2 YENEEA. CDR3 residues: CASSLDYAGELFF. The CDR3 coding sequence is TGTGCCAGCAGCTTAGATTATGCCGGGGAGCTGTTTTTT.

V usage is TRBV7-3 and J usage is TRBJ1-2, with a possible D match to TRBD1 (6 bases). Looked up from germline, CDR1 is SGHTA and CDR2 is FQGTGA. The V end was cut by 6 bases, the J end by 5 bases, with 19 bases between. This CDR3 has 15 residues. CDR3 amino acids: CASSPLGGSRYGYTF. As DNA, the CDR3 is TGTGCCAGCAGTCCTTTAGGGGGATCGCGGTATGGCTACACCTTC.

The CDR3 DNA is TGCAGCGTTGCTTGGAGGGAGAACACTGAAGCTTTCTTT. Amino acids: CSVAWRENTEAFF. This chain links TRBV29-1 with TRBJ1-1; D unclear. The ends were cut back, 4 bases at V and 1 base at J, with 10 bases in the middle. Germline V lookup: CDR1 SQVTM, CDR2 ANQGSEA. The CDR3 totals 13 residues.

This sequence joins TRBV11-2 and TRBJ1-1, with TRBD1 matching over 8 bases. The CDR3 contains 16 residues. J gave up 4 bases and V 2 bases, and 9 bases lay outside the gene matches. Germline CDR1 reads SGHAT; CDR2 reads FQNNGV. The CDR3 here is CASSLKSRQGSTEAFF. CDR3 coding DNA: TGTGCCAGCAGCTTAAAGAGCCGACAGGGGAGCACTGAAGCTTTCTTT.

The chain has TRBV7-2 and TRBJ1-1; perhaps TRBD1 as D (6 bases). V shed 5 bases and J shed 6 bases, with 16 bases lying between them. The CDR3 is 14 residues long. CDR1 and CDR2 from the germline V gene are SGHTA and FQGNSA. The CDR3 is CASSPGTPVPEAFF. The CDR3 DNA reads as TGTGCCAGCAGCCCCGGGACACCAGTTCCTGAAGCTTTCTTT.

This chain links TRBV19 with TRBJ1-4; no reliable D call. CDR1 and CDR2 from the germline V gene are LNHDA and SQIVND (reference sequence). V dropped 4 bases and J dropped 7 bases, with 13 bases sitting between them. The CDR3 extends over 14 amino acids. The CDR3 loop is CASSNWRVGEKLFF. The CDR3, as DNA: TGTGCCAGTAGTAACTGGAGAGTGGGTGAAAAACTGTTTTTT.

This clone has only one observation. This sequence joins TRBV12-5 and TRBJ1-6; D ambiguous. Germline CDR1 reads LGHNT; CDR2 reads FRNRAP. With 7 bases removed from V and 8 bases from J, the gap between germline ends came to 6 bases. This CDR3 contains 11 residues. The CDR3 DNA sequence: TGTGCTAGTGAAACGGATTCACCCCTCCACTTT. It specifies CASETDSPLHF.

This rearrangement joins TRBV28 to TRBJ1-1; 7 bases fit TRBD1. In germline, CDR1 is MDHEN, CDR2 SYDVKM. Unmatched junction bases numbered 2, after V lost 4 bases and J lost 0 bases. The CDR3 sequence is 14 residues long. In nucleotides, the CDR3 is TGTGCCAGCAGTTACAGGGGTATGAACACTGAAGCTTTCTTT. Translation: CASSYRGMNTEAFF.

For the CDR3, the DNA is TGTGCCAGCAGTCGACAAGGGGTCTCTGGAAACACCATATATTTT. This codes for CASSRQGVSGNTIYF. V gene TRBV6-2 or TRBV6-3 combines with J gene TRBJ1-3; D is possibly TRBD1 (5 bases). V lost 5 bases and J lost 0, with 11 bases in between. Germline-derived CDR1 and CDR2 are MNHEY and SVGEGT. The CDR3 runs 15 residues.

The sample holds one count of this clone. V usage is TRBV4-3 and J usage is TRBJ1-1, with a weak D call TRBD1 (5 bases). V lost 6 bases to trimming and J lost 0 bases, with 8 bases between them. The germline V gene encodes CDR1 LGHNA and CDR2 YSLEER. CDR3 size: 13 residues. The CDR3 region is CASSYRLNTEAFF. The CDR3 DNA reads TGCGCCAGCAGTTACAGGTTGAACACTGAAGCTTTCTTT.

The chain links TRBV10-1 to TRBJ1-1; D ambiguous. Germline V CDR1 and CDR2: WNHNN, SYGVQD (reference sequence). The CDR3 contains 13 residues. Trimming removed 0 bases from V and 4 bases from J, with 6 bases in between. The CDR3 here is CASSESWATEAFF. The CDR3 DNA follows: TGCGCCAGCAGTGAGTCGTGGGCCACTGAAGCTTTCTTT.

The gene calls are TRBV6-4 and TRBJ1-2; the D gene is possibly TRBD1 (6 bases). Germline CDR1 and CDR2: MRHNA and SNTAGT. The CDR3 extends over 13 amino acids. Trimming removed 6 bases from V and 4 bases from J, with 12 bases in between. This CDR3 reads CASSETGSYGYTF. The DNA of the CDR3 is TGTGCCAGCAGCGAAACAGGGTCCTATGGCTACACCTTC.

The V call is TRBV5-6, the J call TRBJ2-5, with 12 bases identical to TRBD2. This CDR3 spans 17 amino acids. The junction had 11 bases not matched to a gene; V was cut back by 4 bases and J by 4 bases. CDR1 and CDR2 from the germline V gene are SGHDT and YYEEEE. The CDR3: CASSPATSGGRRETQYF. Here the CDR3 DNA reads TGTGCCAGCAGCCCCGCCACTAGCGGGGGGCGCCGAGAGACCCAGTACTTC.

In this sample, this clone turned up once. The rearrangement joins TRBV27 to TRBJ1-2; a weak D match, TRBD1 (5 bases). Germline CDR1 MNHEY, CDR2 SMNVEV (reference sequence). CDR3 length: 14 residues. The V gene lost 5 bases and the J gene lost 6 bases, with 16 bases spanning the gap. The CDR3 spells CASSPLAGMHGYTF. The CDR3 DNA is TGTGCCAGCAGTCCTCTCGCAGGGATGCATGGCTACACCTTC.

The gene calls are TRBV7-8 and TRBJ2-3, with TRBD1 identical over 7 bases. From germline, CDR1 is SGHVS and CDR2 FQNEAQ. The V segment lost 5 bases and the J segment 2 bases; nucleotides outside the gene matches: 10. The CDR3 loop spans 16 amino acids. Written as DNA, the CDR3 is TGTGCCAGCAGCCCGTGGGACAGAGCTTTCACAGATACGCAGTATTTT. This sequence encodes CASSPWDRAFTDTQYF.

This sequence joins TRBV5-6 and TRBJ2-2, with TRBD1 as a possible D gene (5 bases). Germline values: CDR1 SGHDT, CDR2 YYEEEE. This CDR3 is 15 amino acids long. V was pared by 0 bases and J by 5 bases, with 11 bases between. The CDR3 DNA reads as TGTGCCAGCAGCTTGGTAGGGGCGCGGACCGGGGAGCTGTTTTTT. Its translation: CASSLVGARTGELFF.

V is TRBV7-8 and J is TRBJ2-1, with a tentative D call TRBD2 (6 bases). Trimming removed 5 bases at V and 4 bases at J, with 18 bases between. Germline-derived CDR1 and CDR2 are SGHVS and FQNEAQ. This CDR3 region has 16 residues. CDR3 sequence reads: CASSPKGTGGYNEQFF. The CDR3 DNA reads as TGTGCCAGCAGCCCCAAAGGGACTGGGGGTTACAATGAGCAGTTCTTC.

The gene calls are TRBV28 and TRBJ2-7, with TRBD1 identical over 9 bases. Germline values: CDR1 MDHEN, CDR2 SYDVKM. The CDR3 is 15 amino acids. The V segment lost 7 bases and the J segment 1 base; nucleotides outside the gene matches: 8. The CDR3 sequence: CASTKQGAKSYEQYF. In nucleotides, the CDR3 is TGTGCCAGCACCAAACAGGGGGCTAAGTCCTACGAGCAGTACTTC.

This clone was seen once. The chain has TRBV9 and TRBJ2-1; 7 bases are shared with TRBD1. CDR1 is SGDLS, CDR2 YYNGEE, per germline. V lost 3 bases, J lost 4 bases, and 7 bases stayed unmatched. The CDR3 has 15 residues. In nucleotides, the CDR3 is TGTGCCAGCAGCGCCCCGGGACAGCTTTACAATGAGCAGTTCTTC. It specifies CASSAPGQLYNEQFF. Full variable domain (remainder filled in from reference TRBV9 and TRBJ2-1): DSGVTQTPKHLITATGQRVTLRCSPRSGDLSVYWYQQSLDQGLQFLIQYYNGEERAKGNILERFSAQQFPDLHSELNLSSLELGDSALYFCASSAPGQLYNEQFFGPGTRLTVL.

The chain recombines TRBV19 with TRBJ1-5; D might be TRBD1 (6 bases). Deletions cut 3 bases from V and 7 bases from J, with 16 bases between. The CDR3 is 15 amino acids. CDR1 and CDR2 (germline): LNHDA, SQIVND (reference sequence). As DNA, the CDR3 is TGTGCCAGTAGTATTGTGACAGGTGGGGAGCAGCCCCAGCATTTT. Translating it yields CASSIVTGGEQPQHF.

This clone was found once. This sequence joins TRBV5-1 and TRBJ2-5, with 9 bases identical to TRBD2. Losses at the gene ends were 1 base for V and 3 bases for J; bases not matched to a gene: 4. Germline values: CDR1 SGHRS, CDR2 YFSETQ. This CDR3 has 15 amino acids. The CDR3 is CASSLRGGAEETQYF. The CDR3 DNA is TGCGCCAGCAGCTTGCGCGGGGGGGCAGAAGAGACCCAGTACTTC.

The CDR3 nucleotides read TGTGCCAGCAGCCTATGGGACAGGGCAACAGATACGCAGTATTTT. Encoded protein: CASSLWDRATDTQYF. V gene TRBV7-2 combines with J gene TRBJ2-3, with 9 positions matching TRBD1. The V and J ends lost 5 bases and 3 bases, in that order; junction bases with no gene match: 6. This CDR3 is 15 amino acids long. Germline V lookup: CDR1 SGHTA, CDR2 FQGNSA. The whole variable domain, filled in from reference TRBV7-2 and TRBJ2-3, reads GAGVSQSPSNKVTEKGKDVELRCDPISGHTALYWYRQSLGQGLEFLIYFQGNSAPDKSGLPSDRFSAERTGGSVSTLTIQRTQQEDSAVYLCASSLWDRATDTQYFGPGTRLTVL.

This sequence joins TRBV10-1 and TRBJ1-3, with D uncertain. Germline CDR1 and CDR2: WNHNN and SYGVQD (reference sequence). The V end was cut by 0 bases, the J end by 2 bases, with 8 bases between. The length of the CDR3 is 15 residues. Written as DNA, the CDR3 is TGCGCCAGCAGTGAGTCTGGCTTTCCTGGAAACACCATATATTTT. It yields the protein CASSESGFPGNTIYF.

The gene calls are TRBV30 and TRBJ1-6; D is undetermined. Trimming cost V 3 bases and J 6 bases, with 18 bases left between them. CDR3 length equals 16 residues. Germline values: CDR1 GTSNPN, CDR2 SVGIG (reference sequence). DNA of the CDR3: TGTGCCTGGAGACCGGACGGACTGCGCTTTAATTCACCCCTCCACTTT. Its translation is CAWRPDGLRFNSPLHF.

This sequence joins TRBV24-1 and TRBJ1-5, with 7 bases aligning to TRBD1. Germline V lookup: CDR1 KGHDR, CDR2 SFDVKD. The CDR3 has 14 amino acids. The junction had 2 bases not matched to a gene; V was cut back by 4 bases and J by 3 bases. In DNA form, the CDR3 reads TGTGCCACCAGTGACAGGGGGTACAATCAGCCCCAGCATTTT. Translated, it gives CATSDRGYNQPQHF.

Here the CDR3 reads CASLENNYQGGYTF. In DNA, the CDR3 is TGTGCCAGCCTAGAAAACAACTATCAGGGCGGCTACACCTTC. The genes are TRBV28 and TRBJ1-2; D is possibly TRBD1 (5 bases). Germline V gene data show CDR1 as MDHEN and CDR2 as SYDVKM. The CDR3 loop spans 14 amino acids. Trimming shortened V by 8 bases and J by 8 bases, and 21 bases separated the two germline ends.